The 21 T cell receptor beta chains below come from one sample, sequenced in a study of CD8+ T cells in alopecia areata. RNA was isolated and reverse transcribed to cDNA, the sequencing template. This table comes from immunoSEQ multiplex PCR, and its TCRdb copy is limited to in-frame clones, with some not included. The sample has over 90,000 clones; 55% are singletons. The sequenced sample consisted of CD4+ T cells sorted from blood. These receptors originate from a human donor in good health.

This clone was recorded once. CDR3 DNA: TGTGCCAGCAGCCGGACAGGGGAGACCCAGTACTTC. Residues: CASSRTGETQYF. The chain recombines TRBV7-9 with TRBJ2-5; TRBD1 matches 8 bases. The CDR3 length is 12 residues. J gave up 5 bases and V 5 bases, and 1 base lay outside the gene matches. Germline CDR1 and CDR2: SEHNR and FQNEAQ (reference sequence). The whole variable domain, remainder taken from reference TRBV7-9 and TRBJ2-5, is DTGVSQNPRHKITKRGQNVTFRCDPISEHNRLYWYRQTLGQGPEFLTYFQNEAQLEKSRLLSDRFSAERPKGSFSTLEIQRTEQGDSAMYLCASSRTGETQYFGPGTRLLVL.

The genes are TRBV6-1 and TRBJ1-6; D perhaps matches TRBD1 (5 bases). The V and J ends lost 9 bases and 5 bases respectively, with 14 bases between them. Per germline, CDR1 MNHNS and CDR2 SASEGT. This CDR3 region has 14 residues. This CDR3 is CASTGHQNNSPLHF. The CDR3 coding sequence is TGTGCCAGTACTGGACACCAGAATAATTCACCCCTCCACTTT.

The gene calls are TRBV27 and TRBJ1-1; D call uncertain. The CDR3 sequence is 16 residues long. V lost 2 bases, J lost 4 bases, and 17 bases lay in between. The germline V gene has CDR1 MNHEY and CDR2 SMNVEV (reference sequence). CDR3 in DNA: TGTGCCAGCAGTTTAAAGGGTTCCCCCCTTCCCACTGAAGCTTTCTTT. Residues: CASSLKGSPLPTEAFF.

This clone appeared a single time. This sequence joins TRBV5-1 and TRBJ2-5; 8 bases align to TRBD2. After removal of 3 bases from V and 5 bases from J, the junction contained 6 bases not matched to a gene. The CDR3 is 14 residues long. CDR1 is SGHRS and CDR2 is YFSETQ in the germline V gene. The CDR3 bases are TGCGCCAGCAGCTCGGGACTAGTGGCGGAGACCCAGTACTTC. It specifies CASSSGLVAETQYF.

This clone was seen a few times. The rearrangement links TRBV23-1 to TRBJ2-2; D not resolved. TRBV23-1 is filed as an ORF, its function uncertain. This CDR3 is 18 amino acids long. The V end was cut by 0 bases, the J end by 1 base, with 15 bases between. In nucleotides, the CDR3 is TGCGCCAGCAGTCAATCGATACGACGAAGAAGGAACACCGGGGAGCTGTTTTTT. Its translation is CASSQSIRRRRNTGELFF.

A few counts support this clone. CDR3 region: CASSLLDRNYEQYF. Written as DNA, the CDR3 is TGTGCCAGCAGCCTTTTGGACAGAAACTACGAGCAGTACTTC. The rearrangement joins TRBV6-6 to TRBJ2-7; tentative D call: TRBD1 (6 bases). CDR1 is MNHNY, CDR2 SVGAGI, per germline (reference sequence). Trimming left V 6 bases short and J 3 bases short, with 15 bases between. The CDR3 length is 14 residues.

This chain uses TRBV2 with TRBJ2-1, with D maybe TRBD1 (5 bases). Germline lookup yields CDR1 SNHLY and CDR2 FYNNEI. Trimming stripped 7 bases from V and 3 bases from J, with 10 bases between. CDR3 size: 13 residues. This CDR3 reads CASIQDSYNEQFF. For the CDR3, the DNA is TGTGCCAGCATACAAGACAGCTACAATGAGCAGTTCTTC.

CDR3 sequence: CASSPWLGETQYF. CDR3 DNA sequence: TGTGCCAGCAGTCCGTGGTTAGGAGAGACCCAGTACTTC. The chain joins TRBV25-1 to TRBJ2-5; no reliable D call. CDR3 length equals 13 residues. V was trimmed by 5 bases and J by 4 bases, leaving 11 bases between them. In germline, CDR1 is MGHDK, CDR2 SYGVNS.

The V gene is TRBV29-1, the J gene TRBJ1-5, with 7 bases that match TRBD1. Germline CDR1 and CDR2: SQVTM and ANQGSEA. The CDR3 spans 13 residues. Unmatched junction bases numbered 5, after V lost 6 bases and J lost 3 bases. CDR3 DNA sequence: TGCAGCGTCAGGACAGGCCTCAATCAGCCCCAGCATTTT. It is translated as CSVRTGLNQPQHF. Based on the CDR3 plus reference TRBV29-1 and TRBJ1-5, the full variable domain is SAVISQKPSRDICQRGTSLTIQCQVDSQVTMMFWYRQQPGQSLTLIATANQGSEATYESGFVIDKFPISRPNLTFSTLTVSNMSPEDSSIYLCSVRTGLNQPQHFGDGTRLSIL.

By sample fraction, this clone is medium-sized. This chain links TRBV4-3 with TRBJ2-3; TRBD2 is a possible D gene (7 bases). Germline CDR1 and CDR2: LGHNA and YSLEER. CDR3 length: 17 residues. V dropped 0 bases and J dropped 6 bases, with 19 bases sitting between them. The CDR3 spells CASSQDWGGGLSDTQYF. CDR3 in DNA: TGCGCCAGCAGCCAAGATTGGGGCGGGGGCCTATCGGATACGCAGTATTTT.

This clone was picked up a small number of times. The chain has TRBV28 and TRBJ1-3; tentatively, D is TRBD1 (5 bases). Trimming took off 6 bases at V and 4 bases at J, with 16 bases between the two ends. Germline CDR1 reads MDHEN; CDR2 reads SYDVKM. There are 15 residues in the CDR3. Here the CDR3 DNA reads TGTGCCAGCAGGCCGCGTGACAGCCGCGGAAACACCATATATTTT. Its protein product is CASRPRDSRGNTIYF.

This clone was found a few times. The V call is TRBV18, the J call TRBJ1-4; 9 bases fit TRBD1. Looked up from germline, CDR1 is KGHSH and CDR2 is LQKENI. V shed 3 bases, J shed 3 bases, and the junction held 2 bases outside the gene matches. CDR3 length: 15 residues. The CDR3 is CASSPRQGANEKLFF. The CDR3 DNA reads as TGTGCCAGCTCACCGCGACAGGGGGCTAATGAAAAACTGTTTTTT.

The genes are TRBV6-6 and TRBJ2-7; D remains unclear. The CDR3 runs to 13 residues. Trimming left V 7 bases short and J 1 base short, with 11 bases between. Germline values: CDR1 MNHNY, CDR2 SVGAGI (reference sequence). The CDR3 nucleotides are TGTGCCAGCACTAAGACGGAGTCCTACGAGCAGTACTTC. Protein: CASTKTESYEQYF.

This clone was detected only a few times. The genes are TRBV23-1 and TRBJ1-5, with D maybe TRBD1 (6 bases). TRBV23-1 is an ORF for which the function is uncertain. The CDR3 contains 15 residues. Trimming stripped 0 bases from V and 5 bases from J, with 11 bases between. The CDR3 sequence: CASSQSYRGDQPQHF. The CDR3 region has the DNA TGCGCCAGCAGTCAATCGTATAGGGGGGATCAGCCCCAGCATTTT.

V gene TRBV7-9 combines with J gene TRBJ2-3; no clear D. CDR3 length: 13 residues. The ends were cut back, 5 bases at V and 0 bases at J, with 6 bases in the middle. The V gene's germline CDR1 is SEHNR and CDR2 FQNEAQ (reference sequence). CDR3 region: CASSAQSTDTQYF. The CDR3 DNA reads TGTGCCAGCAGCGCCCAAAGCACAGATACGCAGTATTTT.

The chain's CDR3 is CASNQDRGSGNTIYF. The CDR3 DNA sequence: TGTGCCAGCAACCAGGACAGGGGTTCGGGAAACACCATATATTTT. The chain carries TRBV27 and TRBJ1-3; the match to TRBD1 covers 9 bases. CDR1 and CDR2 from the germline V gene are MNHEY and SMNVEV (reference sequence). CDR3 size: 15 residues. The junction had 8 bases not matched to a gene; V was cut back by 7 bases and J by 4 bases.

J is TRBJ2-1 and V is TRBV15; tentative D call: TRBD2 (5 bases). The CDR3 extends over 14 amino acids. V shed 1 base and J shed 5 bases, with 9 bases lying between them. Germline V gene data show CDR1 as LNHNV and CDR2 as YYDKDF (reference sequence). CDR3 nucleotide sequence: TGTGCCACCAGCAGAGGCCTAGCTAACAATGAGCAGTTCTTC. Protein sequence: CATSRGLANNEQFF.

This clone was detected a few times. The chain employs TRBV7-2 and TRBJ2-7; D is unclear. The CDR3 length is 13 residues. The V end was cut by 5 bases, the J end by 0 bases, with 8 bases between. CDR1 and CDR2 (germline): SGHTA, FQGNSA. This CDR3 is CASSRRSSYEQYF. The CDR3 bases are TGTGCCAGCAGCCGACGGAGCTCCTACGAGCAGTACTTC.

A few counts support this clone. Here the CDR3 DNA reads TGTGCCAGCAGCTTAACTCCGGGACTAGCGGGGGCTGGAGGTGAGCAGTTCTTC. Translation: CASSLTPGLAGAGGEQFF. The rearrangement uses TRBV7-2 and TRBJ2-1, with 14 bases identical to TRBD2. CDR3 size: 18 residues. CDR1 is SGHTA, CDR2 FQGNSA, per germline. With V trimmed by 2 bases and J by 9 bases, 12 bases remained unmatched.

For the CDR3, the DNA is TGTGCCAGCAGTGACAGGGGAATGCCTGGGGAGCCCCAGCATTTT. Protein sequence: CASSDRGMPGEPQHF. The chain combines TRBV2 with TRBJ1-5; D might be TRBD1 (6 bases). Trimming cost V 3 bases and J 8 bases, with 17 bases left between them. The V gene's germline CDR1 is SNHLY and CDR2 FYNNEI. This CDR3 is built from 15 residues. Supplemented by reference TRBV2 and TRBJ1-5, the full variable domain reads EPEVTQTPSHQVTQMGQEVILRCVPISNHLYFYWYRQILGQKVEFLVSFYNNEISEKSEIFDDQFSVERPDGSNFTLKIRSTKLEDSAMYFCASSDRGMPGEPQHFGDGTRLSIL.

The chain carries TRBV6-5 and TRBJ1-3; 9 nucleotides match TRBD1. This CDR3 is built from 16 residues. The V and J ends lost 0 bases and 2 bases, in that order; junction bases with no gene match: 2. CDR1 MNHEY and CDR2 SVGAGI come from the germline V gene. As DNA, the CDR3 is TGTGCCAGCAGTTACTCTACAGGGGGCCCTGGAAACACCATATATTTT. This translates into CASSYSTGGPGNTIYF.